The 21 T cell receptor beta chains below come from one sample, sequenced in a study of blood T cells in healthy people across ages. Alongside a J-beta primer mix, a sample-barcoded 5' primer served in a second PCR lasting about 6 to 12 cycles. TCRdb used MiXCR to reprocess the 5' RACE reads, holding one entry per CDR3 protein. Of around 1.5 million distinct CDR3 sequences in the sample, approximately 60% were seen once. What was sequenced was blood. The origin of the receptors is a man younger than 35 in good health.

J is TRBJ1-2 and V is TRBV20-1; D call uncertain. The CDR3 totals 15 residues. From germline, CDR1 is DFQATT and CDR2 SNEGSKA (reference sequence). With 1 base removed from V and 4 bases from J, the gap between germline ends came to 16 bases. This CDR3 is CSARGAGVISYGYTF. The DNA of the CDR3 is TGCAGTGCTAGAGGAGCAGGCGTCATATCCTATGGCTACACCTTC.

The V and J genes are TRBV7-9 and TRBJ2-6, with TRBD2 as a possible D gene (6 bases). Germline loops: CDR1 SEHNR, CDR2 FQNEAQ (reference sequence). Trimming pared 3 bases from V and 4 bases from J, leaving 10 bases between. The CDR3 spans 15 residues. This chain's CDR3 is CASSLWEAGANVLTF. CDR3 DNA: TGTGCCAGCAGCTTGTGGGAGGCCGGGGCCAACGTCCTGACTTTC.

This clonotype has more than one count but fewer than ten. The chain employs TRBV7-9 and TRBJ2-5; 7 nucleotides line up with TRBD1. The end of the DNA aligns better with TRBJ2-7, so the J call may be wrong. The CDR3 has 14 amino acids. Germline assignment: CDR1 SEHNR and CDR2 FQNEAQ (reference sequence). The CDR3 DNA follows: TGTGCCAGCAGCCACTCCGGACAGGTCCACGAGCAGTACTTC. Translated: CASSHSGQVHEQYF.

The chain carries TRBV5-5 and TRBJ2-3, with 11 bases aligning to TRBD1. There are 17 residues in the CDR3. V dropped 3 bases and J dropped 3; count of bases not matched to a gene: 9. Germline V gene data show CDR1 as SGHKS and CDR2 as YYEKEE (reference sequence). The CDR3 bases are TGTGCCAGCAGCTGGACAGGGGGCAGTTCGACAACAGATACGCAGTATTTT. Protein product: CASSWTGGSSTTDTQYF.

CDR3 bases: TGTGCCAGCAGTTTCGAGCGGGCCTCAGATACGCAGTATTTT. Translation gives CASSFERASDTQYF. The gene calls are TRBV27 and TRBJ2-3, with D possibly matching TRBD2 (6 bases). V lost 3 bases, J lost 4 bases, and 11 bases lay in between. The CDR3 runs to 14 residues. Looked up from germline, CDR1 is MNHEY and CDR2 is SMNVEV (reference sequence).

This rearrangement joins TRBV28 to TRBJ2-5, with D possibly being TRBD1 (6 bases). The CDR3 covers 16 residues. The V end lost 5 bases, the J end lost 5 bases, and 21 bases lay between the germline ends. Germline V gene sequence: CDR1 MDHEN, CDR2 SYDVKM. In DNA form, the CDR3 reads TGTGCCAGCAGTCACGGACAGACCCCGCGCGGCGAGACCCAGTACTTC. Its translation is CASSHGQTPRGETQYF. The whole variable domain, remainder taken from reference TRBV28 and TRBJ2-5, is DVKVTQSSRYLVKRTGEKVFLECVQDMDHENMFWYRQDPGLGLRLIYFSYDVKMKEKGDIPEGYSVSREKKERFSLILESASTNQTSMYLCASSHGQTPRGETQYFGPGTRLLVL.

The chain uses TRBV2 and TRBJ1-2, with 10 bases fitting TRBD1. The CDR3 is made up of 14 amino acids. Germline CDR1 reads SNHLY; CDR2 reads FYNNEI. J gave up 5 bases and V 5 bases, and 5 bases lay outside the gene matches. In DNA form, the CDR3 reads TGTGCCAGCAGTAAACCGGGACAGGGGTATGGCTACACCTTC. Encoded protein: CASSKPGQGYGYTF.

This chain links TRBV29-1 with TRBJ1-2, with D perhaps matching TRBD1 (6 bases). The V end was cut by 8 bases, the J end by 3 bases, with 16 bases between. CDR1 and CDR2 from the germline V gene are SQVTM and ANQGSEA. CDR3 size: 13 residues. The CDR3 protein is CSSQGGQDYGYTF. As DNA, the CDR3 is TGCAGCTCACAGGGAGGGCAGGACTATGGCTACACCTTC.

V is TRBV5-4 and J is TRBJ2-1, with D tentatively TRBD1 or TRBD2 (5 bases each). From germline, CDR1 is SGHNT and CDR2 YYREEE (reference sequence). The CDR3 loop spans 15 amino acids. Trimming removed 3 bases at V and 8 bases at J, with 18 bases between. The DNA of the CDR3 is TGTGCCAGCAGCTCCCGGGACCCAGGGATCGATGAGCAGTTCTTC. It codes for CASSSRDPGIDEQFF.

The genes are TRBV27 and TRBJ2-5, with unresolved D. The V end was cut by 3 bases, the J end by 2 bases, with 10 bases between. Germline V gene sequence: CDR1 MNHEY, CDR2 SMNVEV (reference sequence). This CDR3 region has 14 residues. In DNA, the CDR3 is TGTGCCAGCAGTTTGGAGTTAGGACAAGAGACCCAGTACTTC. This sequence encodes CASSLELGQETQYF.

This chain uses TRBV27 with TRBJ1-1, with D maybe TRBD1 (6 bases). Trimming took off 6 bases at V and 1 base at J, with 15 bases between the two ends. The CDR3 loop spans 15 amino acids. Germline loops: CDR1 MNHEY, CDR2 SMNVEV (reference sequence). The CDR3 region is CASSLQGGRNTEAFF. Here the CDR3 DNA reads TGTGCCAGCAGCTTACAGGGAGGGAGGAACACTGAAGCTTTCTTT.

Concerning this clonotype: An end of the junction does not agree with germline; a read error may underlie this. The DNA of the CDR3 is TGTACCAGCAGTGCGACAGGGGTCCCCTACGAGCAGTACTTC. This gives the protein CTSSATGVPYEQYF. This chain links TRBV6-5 with TRBJ2-7; 8 nucleotides line up with TRBD1. Germline V gene data show CDR1 as MNHEY and CDR2 as SVGAGI. The length of the CDR3 is 14 residues.

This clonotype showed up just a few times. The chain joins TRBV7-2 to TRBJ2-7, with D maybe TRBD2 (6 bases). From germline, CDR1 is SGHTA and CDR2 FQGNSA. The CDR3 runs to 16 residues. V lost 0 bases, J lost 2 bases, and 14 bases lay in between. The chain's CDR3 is CASSLARTSPPYEQYF. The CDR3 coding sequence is TGTGCCAGCAGCTTAGCGCGAACTAGCCCACCCTACGAGCAGTACTTC.

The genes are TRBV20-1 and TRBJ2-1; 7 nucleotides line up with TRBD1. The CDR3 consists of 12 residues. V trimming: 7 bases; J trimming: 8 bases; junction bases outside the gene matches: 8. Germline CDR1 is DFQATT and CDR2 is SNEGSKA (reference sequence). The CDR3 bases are TGCAGTGAGGGCAGGGGGTGGGATGAGCAGTTCTTC. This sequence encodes CSEGRGWDEQFF.

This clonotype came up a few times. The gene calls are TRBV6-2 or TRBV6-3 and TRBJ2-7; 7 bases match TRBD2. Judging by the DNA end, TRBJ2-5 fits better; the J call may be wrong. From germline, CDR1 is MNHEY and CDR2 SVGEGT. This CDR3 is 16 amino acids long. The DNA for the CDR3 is TGTGCCAGCAGTTCCCCTTGGGAGGGGATGGACGAGACCCAGTACTTC. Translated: CASSSPWEGMDETQYF.

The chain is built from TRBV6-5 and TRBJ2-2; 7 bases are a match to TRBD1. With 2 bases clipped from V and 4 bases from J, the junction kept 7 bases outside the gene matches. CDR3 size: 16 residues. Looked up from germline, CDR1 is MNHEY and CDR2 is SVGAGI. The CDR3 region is CASSYGDSLATGELFF. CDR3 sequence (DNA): TGTGCCAGCAGTTACGGGGACAGTCTCGCCACCGGGGAGCTGTTTTTT.

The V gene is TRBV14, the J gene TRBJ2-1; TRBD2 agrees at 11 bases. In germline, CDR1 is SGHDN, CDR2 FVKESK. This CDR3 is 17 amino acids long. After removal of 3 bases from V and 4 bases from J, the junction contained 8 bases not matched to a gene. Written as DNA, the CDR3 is TGTGCCAGCAGCCAGGGGGGACTAGCGGAAAAATACAATGAGCAGTTCTTC. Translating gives CASSQGGLAEKYNEQFF.

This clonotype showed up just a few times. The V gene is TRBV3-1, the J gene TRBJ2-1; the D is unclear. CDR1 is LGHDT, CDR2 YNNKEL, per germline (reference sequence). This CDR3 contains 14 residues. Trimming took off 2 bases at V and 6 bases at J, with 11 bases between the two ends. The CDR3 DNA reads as TGTGCCAGCAGCCAAATGGGTCCCTCCAATGAGCAGTTCTTC. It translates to CASSQMGPSNEQFF.

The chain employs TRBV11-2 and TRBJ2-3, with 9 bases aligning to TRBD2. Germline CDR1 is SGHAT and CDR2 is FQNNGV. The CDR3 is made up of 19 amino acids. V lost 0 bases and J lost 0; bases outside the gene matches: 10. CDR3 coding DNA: TGTGCCAGCAGCTTAGATGGGCTAGCGGGGACCTCTAGCACAGATACGCAGTATTTT. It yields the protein CASSLDGLAGTSSTDTQYF.

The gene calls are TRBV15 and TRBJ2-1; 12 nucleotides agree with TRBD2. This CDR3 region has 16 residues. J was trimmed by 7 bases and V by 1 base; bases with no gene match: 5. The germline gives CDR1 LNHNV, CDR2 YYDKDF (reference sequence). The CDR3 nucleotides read TGTGCCACCAGCAGAGGACTAGCGGGAGAGTTGAATGAGCAGTTCTTC. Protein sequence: CATSRGLAGELNEQFF.

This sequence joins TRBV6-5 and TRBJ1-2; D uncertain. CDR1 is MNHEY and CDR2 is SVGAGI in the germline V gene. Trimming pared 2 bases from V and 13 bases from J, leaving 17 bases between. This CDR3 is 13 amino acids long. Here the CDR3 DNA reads TGTGCCAGCAGTTACCGAGGGTTTTCCCAGTTCACCTTC. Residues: CASSYRGFSQFTF.